Below, 3 T cell receptor beta chains from the same sample are listed, as sequenced in a study of T cell changes during pregnancy in multiple sclerosis. TCRdb's copy holds only in-frame clones and misses some; the assay was immunoSEQ multiplex PCR. The sample shows roughly 100,000 clones, about 91% of them seen only once. The material sequenced was peripheral blood, taken in the second trimester of pregnancy. Receptors were obtained from a female donor with multiple sclerosis, enrolled in a pregnancy study.

The chain recombines TRBV30 with TRBJ1-5; 7 bases fit TRBD1. Losses at the gene ends were 3 bases for V and 5 bases for J; bases not matched to a gene: 4. The CDR3 extends over 13 amino acids. The V gene's germline CDR1 is GTSNPN and CDR2 SVGIG (reference sequence). The CDR3 nucleotides read TGTGCCTGGAGAACTGACAGGGATCAGCCCCAGCATTTT. Protein product: CAWRTDRDQPQHF.

The V gene is TRBV7-6, the J gene TRBJ2-5; 8 nucleotides line up with TRBD2. The CDR3 runs to 15 residues. Germline CDR1 and CDR2: SGHVS and FNYEAQ. The trim removed 5 bases at V and 2 bases at J, leaving 7 bases unmatched. CDR3 in amino acids: CASSATGTRQETQYF. The DNA for the CDR3 is TGTGCCAGCAGCGCAACCGGGACTAGGCAAGAGACCCAGTACTTC. Full variable domain (remainder filled in from reference TRBV7-6 and TRBJ2-5): GAGVSQSPRYKVTKRGQDVALRCDPISGHVSLYWYRQALGQGPEFLTYFNYEAQQDKSGLPNDRFSAERPEGSISTLTIQRTEQRDSAMYRCASSATGTRQETQYFGPGTRLLVL.

V usage is TRBV15 and J usage is TRBJ1-3; tentatively, D is TRBD1 (5 bases). V lost 4 bases to trimming and J lost 2 bases, with 12 bases between them. The CDR3 runs to 15 residues. Germline loops: CDR1 LNHNV, CDR2 YYDKDF (reference sequence). In DNA, the CDR3 is TGTGCCACCAGCACTGGAGGGACTGCTGGAAACACCATATATTTT. Protein sequence: CATSTGGTAGNTIYF. Complete variable domain (other parts from reference TRBV15 and TRBJ1-3): DAMVIQNPRYQVTQFGKPVTLSCSQTLNHNVMYWYQQKSSQAPKLLFHYYDKDFNNEADTPDNFQSRRPNTSFCFLDIRSPGLGDTAMYLCATSTGGTAGNTIYFGEGSWLTVV.